Here is one T cell receptor beta chain with its context. This clonotype was counted between two and nine times. The antigen this receptor binds is unknown. Base-call qualities are not available, and no considerably larger clone is one nucleotide away. The sample comes from a study of naive and memory T cell subsets (TCRdb year 2017). With regard to the full study: According to the figure summarizing the samples, there were around 10 blood donors, 7 tuberculin skin test biopsies and 3 saline control biopsies. PCR2 was typically performed as a SYBR Green qPCR that was stopped at a set threshold, although end-point PCR (around 6 cycles) could be used instead for low-input samples.

The receptor library was made with 5' RACE. The ligated cDNA was amplified by four rounds of PCR, in which nested alpha and beta constant region primers were used together with the SP2 primer. For the blood and skin samples, TCR RNA was reverse transcribed with SuperScript IV using primers for the alpha and beta constant regions. T4 RNA ligase 1 was used to ligate an oligonucleotide containing the Illumina SP2 primer and a UMI to the 3' end of the cDNA. The 12-nucleotide UMI was composed of two random hexamers separated by an eight-base spacer, which was included to prevent hairpin formation. From the second PCR onward, the TCR alpha and beta chain libraries were handled separately, and dual indexing was used for multiplexing. After pooling, the indexed libraries were analyzed by capillary electrophoresis and sequenced on either an Illumina MiSeq or NextSeq. PhiX DNA at roughly 5-8% was spiked into libraries to increase base diversity and improve cluster recognition. As for the original processing: UMIs were extracted from read 2 by Demultiplexor and combined with the TCR sequence from read 1, and reads were split according to sample indices. Decombinator identified V and J genes and V-J junctions and gave each TCR a five-part identifier that included V and J deletions. Collapsinator relied on UMIs to correct both sequencing errors and PCR amplification heterogeneity, producing a UMI-based abundance for each TCR. Identifiers were converted to nucleotide sequence by CDR3Translator and translated to amino acids, and CDR3 regions were extracted on the basis of terminal motifs. After normalization to the amount of input RNA, the error-corrected alpha and beta TCR counts from blood and from skin were compared. The raw public reads went through TCRdb reprocessing: fastp at Q25, MiXCR clone calling, in-frame beta chains kept. Rows with one shared CDR3 protein collapse into an entry with the most common genes and DNA. The V and J calls and clone size are TCRdb's, not the authors'. The sample table lists 60,000 or so distinct CDR3 sequences, roughly 6.7% of them with a count of one. The ten largest clones represent 8% to 10% of the sample.

V is cut by 7 bases and J by 4 bases, and the space between the germline ends is 17 bases. CDR3 length: 15 amino acids, cysteine to phenylalanine. Here the CDR3 DNA is all that survives: 45 bases in frame from base 1. The CDR1 and CDR2 encoded by the germline V gene are LGHNT and FRNRAP. Study-wide findings and limitations: The potential sensitivity of the RNA-based method to TCR transcript changes with T cell activation and differentiation was acknowledged.

A robust, sensitive protocol for the amplification, sequencing and analysis of TCRs was described in the study, in which 3' ligation of a UMI-containing oligonucleotide to TCR cDNA was used. For whole blood analysis, about 2.5 ml of peripheral blood was drawn from adult healthy volunteers into Tempus tubes, and RNA was extracted according to the manufacturer's instructions. Total RNA, without cell sorting, was DNase treated with RQ1 DNase before reverse transcription, targeting about 1 to 1,100 ng input. Libraries were prepared from skin biopsies and whole blood so that pipeline robustness could be tested in samples in which T cells form a minority population.

The chain joins TRBV12-5 to TRBJ2-1; the D gene is perhaps TRBD2, on 6 matching bases. This clonotype was obtained from a male donor in good health. The DNA is TGTGCTAGTGCCGAACCCCTAGCGCGTTACAATGAGCAGTTCTTC. Its translation is CASAEPLARYNEQFF.